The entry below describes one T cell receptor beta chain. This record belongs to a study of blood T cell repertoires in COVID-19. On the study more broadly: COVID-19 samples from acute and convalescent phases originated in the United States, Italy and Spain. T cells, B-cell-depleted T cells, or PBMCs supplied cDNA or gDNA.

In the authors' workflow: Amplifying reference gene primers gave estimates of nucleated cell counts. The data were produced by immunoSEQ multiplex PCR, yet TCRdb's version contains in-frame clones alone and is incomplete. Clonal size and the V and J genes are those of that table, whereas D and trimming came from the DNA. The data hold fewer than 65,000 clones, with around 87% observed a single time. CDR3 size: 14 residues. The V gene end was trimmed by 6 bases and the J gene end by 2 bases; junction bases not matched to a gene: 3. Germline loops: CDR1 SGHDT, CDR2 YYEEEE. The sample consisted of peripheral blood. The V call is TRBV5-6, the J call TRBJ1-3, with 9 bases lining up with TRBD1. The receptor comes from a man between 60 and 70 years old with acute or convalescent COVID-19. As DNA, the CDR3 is TGTGCCAGCAAGGGGACAGGGCCTGGAAACACCATATATTTT. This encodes CASKGTGPGNTIYF. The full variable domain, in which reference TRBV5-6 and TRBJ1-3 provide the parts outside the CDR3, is DAGVTQSPTHLIKTRGQQVTLRCSPKSGHDTVSWYQQALGQGPQFIFQYYEEEERQRGNFPDRFSGHQFPNYSSELNVNALLLGDSALYLCASKGTGPGNTIYFGEGSWLTVV.